This TCR beta chain was found in a study of blood T cell repertoires in COVID-19. Overall study context: PBMCs, B-cell-depleted T cells, or T cells were the source of the cDNA or gDNA that made up the material.

The protocol was immunoSEQ multiplex PCR, while the TCRdb copy is restricted to in-frame clones and leaves out a portion. The sample lists about 200,000 clones; about three quarters were seen once. This clone has just a few counts. Sequenced sample: peripheral blood. This clonotype was sampled from a woman older than 75 with active or convalescent COVID-19.

The CDR3, as DNA: TGTGCCAGCAGCCCAGGACTAGCGGGGGCTGAAGTGCAGTACTTC. Its translation: CASSPGLAGAEVQYF. The rearrangement joins TRBV11-2 to TRBJ2-7, with 13 bases identical to TRBD2. Germline CDR1 reads SGHAT; CDR2 reads FQNNGV. The CDR3 runs 15 residues. With V trimmed by 5 bases and J by 9 bases, 10 bases remained unmatched.